This TCR beta chain derives from a study of Graves' ophthalmopathy and Graves' hyperthyroidism. Overall study findings and caveats: Ophthalmopathy versus stable hyperthyroidism: 13-signature model gave about 87% sensitivity, 80% to 84% specificity.

The germline V gene has CDR1 SGDLS and CDR2 YYNGEE. The V and J ends lost 0 bases and 6 bases, in that order; junction bases with no gene match: 10. The CDR3 is 18 amino acids. The study amplified TCR beta CDR3 regions using RNA transcripts. Following a first-round RT-PCR that used HTBI primers, a second-round multiplex PCR was carried out. TCRdb passed the multiplex PCR reads through MiXCR, listing each CDR3 protein once. Of 1 million to 1.3 million distinct CDR3 sequences in the sample, roughly two fifths were seen once. This clonotype was detected a few times. What it binds is not known. The V call is TRBV9, the J call TRBJ2-2; 11 bases map to TRBD2. This clonotype was obtained from an adult man with Graves' hyperthyroidism. The source material was peripheral blood or thyroid tissue (not recorded which). The CDR3 sequence: CASSVAGTSGLRSGELFF. In DNA, the CDR3 is TGTGCCAGCAGCGTAGCAGGGACTAGCGGCCTTCGGTCCGGGGAGCTGTTTTTT.